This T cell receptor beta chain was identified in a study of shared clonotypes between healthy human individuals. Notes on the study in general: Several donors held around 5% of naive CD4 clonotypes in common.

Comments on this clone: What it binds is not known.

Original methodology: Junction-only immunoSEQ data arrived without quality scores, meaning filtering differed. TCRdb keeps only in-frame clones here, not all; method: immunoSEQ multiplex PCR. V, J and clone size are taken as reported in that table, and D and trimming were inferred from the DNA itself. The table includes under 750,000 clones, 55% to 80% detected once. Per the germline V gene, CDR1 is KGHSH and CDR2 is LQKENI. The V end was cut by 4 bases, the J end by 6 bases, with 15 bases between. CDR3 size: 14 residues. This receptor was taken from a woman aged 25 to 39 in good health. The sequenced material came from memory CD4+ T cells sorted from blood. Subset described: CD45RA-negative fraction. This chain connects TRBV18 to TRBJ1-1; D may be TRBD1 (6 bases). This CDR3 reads CASSQNTGRAEAFF. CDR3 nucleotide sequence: TGTGCCAGCTCACAGAATACAGGGCGGGCTGAAGCTTTCTTT. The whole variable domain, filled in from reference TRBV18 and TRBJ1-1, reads NAGVMQNPRHLVRRRGQEARLRCSPMKGHSHVYWYRQLPEEGLKFMVYLQKENIIDESGMPKERFSAEFPKEGPSILRIQQVVRGDSAAYFCASSQNTGRAEAFFGQGTRLTVV.